These 24 T cell receptor beta chains were sequenced from one sample in a study of T-cell memory formation after mild COVID-19. TCRdb used MiXCR to reprocess the 5' RACE reads, holding one entry per CDR3 protein. The sample includes just over 60,000 distinct CDR3 sequences, approximately 9% seen only once; the top ten take 1.1%. The material sequenced was PBMCs or a T cell subset sorted from them (not recorded which). These receptors came from a man younger than 30 who had mild COVID-19 (a few samples of this study predate the infection). Cell type and time point are not known.

CDR3 sequence: CASSMAESSYNSPLHF. Here the CDR3 DNA reads TGCGCCAGCAGCATGGCAGAGAGCTCCTATAATTCACCCCTCCACTTT. The V gene is TRBV5-1, the J gene TRBJ1-6; D call uncertain. V dropped 4 bases and J dropped 0 bases, with 11 bases sitting between them. The CDR3 loop spans 16 amino acids. CDR1 is SGHRS and CDR2 is YFSETQ in the germline V gene.

With regard to this clonotype: A much larger clone lies one base from this, so it may be a read error. This rearrangement joins TRBV12-3 or TRBV12-4 to TRBJ2-5; TRBD2 matches at 10 bases. Losses at the gene ends were 5 bases for V and 2 bases for J; bases not matched to a gene: 2. There are 14 residues in the CDR3. The CDR3 bases are TGTGCCAGCAGTAGAGCGGGGGGGCAAGAGACCCAGTACTTC. This gives the protein CASSRAGGQETQYF.

The rearrangement links TRBV19 to TRBJ1-2; 7 nucleotides align to TRBD1. This CDR3 contains 13 residues. Trimming removed 7 bases from V and 3 bases from J; junction bases left unmatched: 5. CDR1 and CDR2 (germline): LNHDA, SQIVND (reference sequence). Here the CDR3 DNA reads TGTGCCAGTACTATCGGACAGGACTATGGCTACACCTTC. It specifies CASTIGQDYGYTF.

V usage is TRBV6-2 or TRBV6-3 and J usage is TRBJ1-5, with no clear D. CDR1 and CDR2 from the germline V gene are MNHEY and SVGEGT. The CDR3 runs 17 residues. V was shortened by 2 bases and J by 4 bases, with 18 bases between the two germline ends. The CDR3 spells CASSYVWGRTTNQPQHF. In DNA form, the CDR3 reads TGTGCCAGCAGTTACGTCTGGGGTCGAACTACAAATCAGCCCCAGCATTTT.

The genes are TRBV10-1 and TRBJ1-2, with D tentatively TRBD1 (6 bases). The V gene lost 3 bases and the J gene lost 4 bases, with 18 bases spanning the gap. Germline loops: CDR1 WNHNN, CDR2 SYGVQD (reference sequence). This CDR3 has 16 amino acids. CDR3 nucleotide sequence: TGCGCCAGCAGTGATTCACGCGGCAGGGGATTCTATGGCTACACCTTC. Protein sequence: CASSDSRGRGFYGYTF.

This rearrangement joins TRBV12-3 or TRBV12-4 to TRBJ2-7, with TRBD1 identical over 10 bases. The CDR3 extends over 15 amino acids. The V and J ends lost 2 bases and 4 bases, in that order; junction bases with no gene match: 5. The CDR3 loop is CASSLMGTGEYEQYF. DNA for the CDR3: TGTGCCAGCAGTTTAATGGGGACAGGGGAGTACGAGCAGTACTTC.

The rearrangement links TRBV18 to TRBJ2-3, with D tentatively TRBD1 or TRBD2 (5 bases each). The CDR3 has 14 amino acids. The germline V gene encodes CDR1 KGHSH and CDR2 LQKENI. With 6 bases removed from V and 7 bases from J, the gap between germline ends came to 17 bases. CDR3 DNA sequence: TGTGCCAGCTCCGGGACCGCGGCCGTGCATACGCAGTATTTT. As protein: CASSGTAAVHTQYF. The full variable domain, in which reference TRBV18 and TRBJ2-3 provide the parts outside the CDR3, is NAGVMQNPRHLVRRRGQEARLRCSPMKGHSHVYWYRQLPEEGLKFMVYLQKENIIDESGMPKERFSAEFPKEGPSILRIQQVVRGDSAAYFCASSGTAAVHTQYFGPGTRLTVL.

The CDR3 DNA reads as TGTGCCAGCAGCCCGACGGTGACTGGAGAGACCCAGTACTTC. Translation: CASSPTVTGETQYF. The chain joins TRBV11-2 to TRBJ2-5; D not resolved. Germline V gene data show CDR1 as SGHAT and CDR2 as FQNNGV. V was shortened by 5 bases and J by 4 bases, with 14 bases between the two germline ends. The CDR3 has 14 amino acids.

This clonotype was recorded many times. The rearrangement uses TRBV5-4 and TRBJ2-3; no reliable D call. Germline V gene lookup returns CDR1 SGHNT and CDR2 YYREEE (reference sequence). The CDR3 has 15 amino acids. V shed 0 bases and J shed 5 bases, with 13 bases lying between them. In DNA, the CDR3 is TGTGCCAGCAGCTTGGCCATGAGGTGGGGAGATACGCAGTATTTT. Protein sequence: CASSLAMRWGDTQYF. The variable domain in full, completed from reference TRBV5-4 and TRBJ2-3, reads ETGVTQSPTHLIKTRGQQVTLRCSSQSGHNTVSWYQQALGQGPQFIFQYYREEENGRGNFPPRFSGLQFPNYSSELNVNALELDDSALYLCASSLAMRWGDTQYFGPGTRLTVL.

V gene TRBV6-6 combines with J gene TRBJ2-1, with 16 bases that match TRBD2. Trimming at V came to 8 bases and at J to 8 bases, leaving 24 bases not matched to a gene. CDR1 and CDR2 from the germline V gene are MNHNY and SVGAGI (reference sequence). The CDR3 loop spans 21 amino acids. DNA for the CDR3: TGTGCCAGCCATCCGGGACTAGCGGGGGGGCCGGTACGAACCGCGGGCGATGAGCAGTTCTTC. Translating it yields CASHPGLAGGPVRTAGDEQFF.

This clonotype was picked up many times. The chain uses TRBV29-1 and TRBJ2-3, with D hard to call. The germline CDR1 and CDR2 sequences are SQVTM and ANQGSEA. CDR3 length: 12 amino acids. Trimming cost V 5 bases and J 0 bases, with 6 bases left between them. The CDR3: CSVSDSTDTQYF. The CDR3 DNA follows: TGCAGCGTTTCGGACAGCACAGATACGCAGTATTTT.

This rearrangement joins TRBV20-1 to TRBJ1-5; 7 bases agree with TRBD1. After removal of 5 bases from V and 4 bases from J, the junction contained 8 bases not matched to a gene. Germline-derived CDR1 and CDR2 are DFQATT and SNEGSKA (reference sequence). The CDR3 consists of 14 residues. The CDR3 DNA sequence: TGCAGTGCTCGCCACAGGGGACGTAATCAGCCCCAGCATTTT. Its protein product is CSARHRGRNQPQHF.

This clonotype was counted between two and nine times. The V and J genes are TRBV9 and TRBJ2-5; 7 nucleotides agree with TRBD2. Germline V gene lookup returns CDR1 SGDLS and CDR2 YYNGEE. With 4 bases clipped from V and 4 bases from J, the junction kept 10 bases outside the gene matches. The CDR3 has 15 amino acids. CDR3 residues: CASSTPAGGSETQYF. DNA for the CDR3: TGTGCCAGCAGCACCCCGGCCGGGGGGTCAGAGACCCAGTACTTC.

In this sample, this clonotype turned up a few times. The chain links TRBV18 to TRBJ1-1; 9 bases are shared with TRBD1. The CDR3 contains 16 residues. Germline V gene data show CDR1 as KGHSH and CDR2 as LQKENI. V lost 6 bases and J lost 4; bases outside the gene matches: 12. The CDR3 reads CASSTTGTGLATEAFF. The CDR3 region has the DNA TGTGCCAGCTCCACGACCGGGACAGGGCTGGCCACTGAAGCTTTCTTT.

This clonotype was observed a handful of times. The chain uses TRBV19 and TRBJ2-3, with D hard to call. This CDR3 comprises 14 residues. V dropped 5 bases and J dropped 8 bases, with 17 bases sitting between them. CDR1 and CDR2 (germline): LNHDA, SQIVND (reference sequence). In DNA form, the CDR3 reads TGTGCCAGTAGTCAGTCGAAAAAAGTGGGTACGCAGTATTTT. It yields the protein CASSQSKKVGTQYF. Full variable domain (missing parts from reference TRBV19 and TRBJ2-3): DGGITQSPKYLFRKEGQNVTLSCEQNLNHDAMYWYRQDPGQGLRLIYYSQIVNDFQKGDIAEGYSVSREKKESFPLTVTSAQKNPTAFYLCASSQSKKVGTQYFGPGTRLTVL.

The chain employs TRBV7-2 and TRBJ2-4; no clear D. CDR1 and CDR2 from the germline V gene are SGHTA and FQGNSA. The CDR3 has 13 amino acids. V gave up 4 bases and J gave up 12 bases, with 16 bases separating them. CDR3 sequence: CASSYPPLVPQYF. Here the CDR3 DNA reads TGTGCCAGCAGCTACCCCCCGCTGGTACCTCAGTACTTC.

V usage is TRBV20-1 and J usage is TRBJ1-5; no clear D gene. This CDR3 contains 12 residues. Trimming shortened V by 2 bases and J by 6 bases, and 8 bases separated the two germline ends. Germline V CDR1 and CDR2: DFQATT, SNEGSKA (reference sequence). As DNA, the CDR3 is TGCAGTGCTAGAAGTGGGAGTCAGCCCCAGCATTTT. Protein product: CSARSGSQPQHF.

The chain combines TRBV18 with TRBJ2-7; D not certain. In germline, CDR1 is KGHSH, CDR2 LQKENI. The ends were cut back, 2 bases at V and 2 bases at J, with 10 bases in the middle. This CDR3 contains 14 residues. The CDR3: CASSPMERTYEQYF. The DNA for the CDR3 is TGTGCCAGCTCACCAATGGAGAGGACCTACGAGCAGTACTTC.

The rearrangement uses TRBV18 and TRBJ2-6; 9 bases line up with TRBD1. V shed 4 bases and J 0 bases; nucleotides not matched to a gene: 7. This CDR3 is 18 amino acids long. Germline V gives CDR1 KGHSH, CDR2 LQKENI. This chain's CDR3 is CASSLRDRDISGANVLTF. In DNA, the CDR3 is TGTGCCAGCTCACTCCGGGACAGGGACATCTCTGGGGCCAACGTCCTGACTTTC. The full variable domain, rest sourced from reference TRBV18 and TRBJ2-6, is NAGVMQNPRHLVRRRGQEARLRCSPMKGHSHVYWYRQLPEEGLKFMVYLQKENIIDESGMPKERFSAEFPKEGPSILRIQQVVRGDSAAYFCASSLRDRDISGANVLTFGAGSRLTVL.

The CDR3 protein is CASSFSDSSNQPQHF. DNA for the CDR3: TGTGCCAGCAGTTTTTCTGACAGTAGCAATCAGCCCCAGCATTTT. V usage is TRBV28 and J usage is TRBJ1-5; possible D gene TRBD1, 5 bases. V was cut by 3 bases and J by 0 bases, with 9 bases left in between. From germline, CDR1 is MDHEN and CDR2 SYDVKM. The length of the CDR3 is 15 residues.

This clonotype was observed at least ten times. The rearrangement joins TRBV4-2 to TRBJ2-7, with TRBD1 matching 9 bases. Germline V gives CDR1 LGHNA, CDR2 YNFKEQ. The CDR3 spans 14 residues. V dropped 3 bases and J dropped 2; count of bases not matched to a gene: 2. The CDR3 region has the DNA TGTGCCAGCAGCCAGGGACAGGGCGCCTACGAGCAGTACTTC. This sequence encodes CASSQGQGAYEQYF.

By share of the sample, this clonotype is medium-sized (0.01 to 0.1%). The chain couples TRBV10-1 to TRBJ2-7; a possible D gene is TRBD2 (6 bases). CDR1 WNHNN and CDR2 SYGVQD come from the germline V gene (reference sequence). The germline V and J ends were trimmed by 3 bases and 3 bases, with 12 bases remaining between them. The CDR3 has 14 amino acids. The CDR3 is CASSEGDSRYEQYF. The CDR3 DNA sequence: TGCGCCAGCAGTGAAGGGGACTCCCGCTACGAGCAGTACTTC.

This clonotype occurred many times. The chain couples TRBV24-1 to TRBJ2-1; TRBD1 might be the D (7 bases). The CDR3 extends over 15 amino acids. V lost 8 bases and J lost 2, with 15 bases in between. Germline V CDR1 and CDR2: KGHDR, SFDVKD. CDR3 protein: CATTAGGRPYNEQFF. CDR3 nucleotide sequence: TGTGCCACCACGGCAGGGGGGCGGCCCTACAATGAGCAGTTCTTC.

The V gene is TRBV7-9, the J gene TRBJ1-2; the match to TRBD1 covers 9 bases. CDR1 and CDR2 from the germline V gene are SEHNR and FQNEAQ (reference sequence). Trimming removed 6 bases from V and 4 bases from J; junction bases left unmatched: 6. The CDR3 is 14 residues long. CDR3 sequence (DNA): TGTGCCAGCAGGGAACCGGGACAGGGCTATGGCTACACCTTC. Translating it yields CASREPGQGYGYTF.